The 9 T cell receptor beta chains below come from one sample, sequenced in a study of blood T cell repertoires in COVID-19. The table came from immunoSEQ multiplex PCR; TCRdb's copy has only in-frame clones and leaves some out. This sample has 100,000 to 150,000 clones, with approximately 90% found just once. The sequenced sample consisted of peripheral blood. These receptors came from a woman older than 75 with acute or convalescent COVID-19.

The chain employs TRBV10-3 and TRBJ1-1, with D perhaps matching TRBD1 (6 bases). V was clipped by 5 bases and J by 5 bases, with 12 bases between them. The CDR3 length is 13 residues. From germline, CDR1 is ENHRY and CDR2 SYGVKD. CDR3 coding DNA: TGTGCCATCAGTCCGACAGGACAGACTGAAGCTTTCTTT. Amino acid sequence: CAISPTGQTEAFF.

The genes are TRBV9 and TRBJ1-2, with 7 bases identical to TRBD1. V was pared by 3 bases and J by 8 bases, with 10 bases of the junction left unmatched. The germline V gene has CDR1 SGDLS and CDR2 YYNGEE. The CDR3 consists of 14 residues. In DNA, the CDR3 is TGTGCCAGCAGCGGATTAGGGACAGAAATAGGCTACACCTTC. Encoded protein: CASSGLGTEIGYTF.

The CDR3 loop is CASSYSGQPQETQYF. The DNA of the CDR3 is TGTGCCAGCAGCTATTCGGGACAGCCTCAAGAGACCCAGTACTTC. This sequence joins TRBV4-2 and TRBJ2-5, with 7 bases that match TRBD1. The V gene's germline CDR1 is LGHNA and CDR2 YNFKEQ. The CDR3 has 15 amino acids. Germline trimming cut 5 bases from V and 2 bases from J; bases unmatched to any gene: 8.

V is TRBV6-2 or TRBV6-3 and J is TRBJ2-1, with D hard to call. Trimming took 5 bases from V and 3 from J, leaving 2 bases between them. Germline values: CDR1 MNHEY, CDR2 SVGEGT. There are 11 residues in the CDR3. The DNA for the CDR3 is TGTGCCAGCAGTCTCTACAATGAGCAGTTCTTC. Amino acid sequence: CASSLYNEQFF.

The chain employs TRBV5-1 and TRBJ2-7; D possibly corresponds to TRBD1 (6 bases). The CDR3 is 15 residues long. Trimming shortened V by 4 bases and J by 0 bases, and 14 bases separated the two germline ends. CDR1 is SGHRS, CDR2 YFSETQ, per germline. The CDR3 sequence: CASSANDRSSYEQYF. The CDR3 region has the DNA TGCGCCAGCAGCGCCAATGACAGGAGCTCCTACGAGCAGTACTTC.

This rearrangement joins TRBV6-2 or TRBV6-3 to TRBJ1-2, with 7 bases matching TRBD1. Trimming took 5 bases from V and 3 from J; bases not matched to a gene: 3. From germline, CDR1 is MNHEY and CDR2 SVGEGT. This CDR3 has 13 amino acids. The CDR3 DNA reads as TGTGCCAGCAGTCCGGACAGGTACTATGGCTACACCTTC. It is translated as CASSPDRYYGYTF.

V is TRBV9 and J is TRBJ2-7; D unclear. Trimming pared 0 bases from V and 3 bases from J, leaving 10 bases between. CDR3 length: 14 residues. Germline CDR1 SGDLS, CDR2 YYNGEE. The CDR3 loop is CASSVGDKNYEQYF. CDR3 bases: TGTGCCAGCAGCGTAGGCGACAAGAACTACGAGCAGTACTTC.

The table lists this clone with a few counts. This chain connects TRBV9 to TRBJ2-2; unclear D gene. CDR1 SGDLS and CDR2 YYNGEE come from the germline V gene. The V end was cut by 0 bases, the J end by 6 bases, with 6 bases between. The CDR3 sequence is 13 residues long. CDR3 loop: CASSVVSAGELFF. CDR3 DNA sequence: TGTGCCAGCAGCGTAGTATCCGCCGGGGAGCTGTTTTTT. Full variable domain (remainder filled in from reference TRBV9 and TRBJ2-2): DSGVTQTPKHLITATGQRVTLRCSPRSGDLSVYWYQQSLDQGLQFLIQYYNGEERAKGNILERFSAQQFPDLHSELNLSSLELGDSALYFCASSVVSAGELFFGEGSRLTVL.

This clone was seen once. Other DNA sequences from this sample encode an identical CDR3 as well. V is TRBV28 and J is TRBJ2-7; a weak D match, TRBD2 (5 bases). V was trimmed by 5 bases and J by 3 bases, leaving 8 bases between them. The CDR3 is 12 amino acids. Germline CDR1 MDHEN, CDR2 SYDVKM. The CDR3 coding sequence is TGTGCCAGCAGTCTTCGGGGCTACGAGCAGTACTTC. It encodes CASSLRGYEQYF.